The present T cell receptor (beta chain) was sequenced within a study of blood T cell repertoires in COVID-19 (dated by TCRdb to the early 2020s). Notes on the research overall: Samples from collaborators originated in the United States, Italy and Spain and spanned both the acute and convalescent phases of COVID-19. HLA class I and class II types, where available, came from metadata supplied by the sample provider rather than from assay-based typing. The dataset comprised deeply sampled blood TCRbeta repertoires from subjects exposed to, actively infected with, or recovered from COVID-19. The samples were drawn from two sources: the first 160 participants of the ongoing ImmuneRACE study, and 1,254 subjects contributed by 6 global collaborators. The prospective study material was composed of cDNA or gDNA derived from T cells, B-cell-depleted T cells, or PBMCs. Nearly every sample came with metadata listing a de-identified subject ID, COVID-19 status, age in years and sex. The repertoires were released in a freely available public database intended as a resource for research on the immune response to SARS-CoV-2. Overall study results and their limits: The amount of clinical and demographic metadata varied by source and participant and was provided uncurated.

The CDR3, cysteine through phenylalanine, is 15 amino acids long. This entry keeps only the CDR3 DNA: 45 bases, framed from base 1. CDR1 and CDR2, looked up from the germline V gene, are SGDLS and YYNGEE. Trimmed from V: 6 bases; trimmed from J: 0 bases; junction bases lacking a gene match: 6. The collaborating institutions used their own protocols to collect whole blood in K2EDTA tubes. For TCRbeta analysis, collaborator samples were shipped as frozen whole blood, as isolated PBMCs, or as DNA extracted from either sample type. Comment on this clone: Its antigen is unknown. Per-base qualities were not stored, and no clone one base away is much larger.

The immunoSEQ Assay, a bias-controlled multiplex PCR, was used to amplify TCRbeta CDR3 regions from genomic DNA. The authors processed their data as follows. The number of nucleated cells in each sample was estimated by amplification of reference gene primers within the assay. To quantify the absolute abundance of each unique TCRbeta CDR3 rearrangement, sequence reads were collapsed and filtered. Productive Simpson clonality was computed per sample as the square root of Simpson's diversity index over productive rearrangements. Not all clones reach the TCRdb copy of this immuneACCESS table, which keeps in-frame sequences only. Checked studies attribute under half of the gap to unresolved V genes and leave the rest unexplained. That table is the source of V, J and clone size, and D and trimming were worked out from the DNA. This sample is represented by approximately 230,000 clones; around 83% of them were singletons. 5.7% of the sample rests with the top ten.

Sequences were obtained from peripheral blood. Here the chain combines TRBV9 and TRBJ2-3, with TRBD2 matching 8 junction bases. The sequence came from an elderly man with acute or convalescent COVID-19. The CDR3 has the sequence CASTVSGMSTDTQYF. Read as DNA, the sequence is TGTGCCAGCACCGTTAGCGGGATGAGCACAGATACGCAGTATTTT.